This TCR beta chain comes out of a study of CD4+ T cells in melanoma. This CDR3 contains 17 residues. Germline CDR1 is GTSNPN and CDR2 is SVGIG (reference sequence). The V segment lost 2 bases and the J segment 0 bases; nucleotides outside the gene matches: 6. Profiled with immunoSEQ multiplex PCR; TCRdb holds only in-frame clones, not every one. This sample has 10,000 or so clones; approximately 68% occur once, and the top ten carry roughly 14%. This clone showed up just a few times. The sequence was obtained from a human donor with melanoma. The sequenced material came from cells from a culture (not recorded whether cultured in vitro). V gene TRBV30 combines with J gene TRBJ2-6; the match to TRBD1 covers 8 bases. The CDR3, as DNA: TGTGCCTGGAGTCGGGACAGGTCATCCTCTGGGGCCAACGTCCTGACTTTC. Protein product: CAWSRDRSSSGANVLTF.